The T cell receptor (beta chain) described here comes from a study of blood T cell repertoires in COVID-19. In the study overall: The origin of the acute and convalescent COVID-19 samples was the United States, Italy and Spain. PBMCs, B-cell-depleted T cells, or T cells were the source of the cDNA or gDNA that made up the material.

Participant-given clinical history determined each cohort assignment. CDR1 is MNHEY, CDR2 SMNVEV, per germline (reference sequence). V lost 9 bases and J lost 4; bases outside the gene matches: 17. This CDR3 region has 19 residues. Authors' analysis steps: The assay estimated nucleated cells by amplifying reference gene primers. Clones were read by immunoSEQ multiplex PCR, and TCRdb kept only the in-frame ones, dropping some. Clone size and the V and J calls come from that table; the DNA yielded D and trimming. The sample carries roughly 250,000 clones, approximately 86% recorded once. This receptor was identified in a woman aged 40-49 years with acute COVID-19. The sequenced sample was PBMCs or T cells enriched from blood (not recorded which). The chain has TRBV27 and TRBJ2-3, with TRBD2 identical over 15 bases. The DNA for the CDR3 is TGTGCCAGTAACCATCAGCCGGGACTAGCGGGAGGAGTGGCAGATACGCAGTATTTT. Protein: CASNHQPGLAGGVADTQYF.